These 13 T cell receptor beta chains came from one sample sequenced in a study of cytomegalovirus exposure and HLA in healthy donors (dated by TCRdb to about 2017). Libraries were constructed by the immunoSEQ multiplex PCR assay. For the multiplex PCR, a mixture combining 60 forward primers for TCR Vbeta segments and 13 reverse primers for TCR Jbeta segments was used. What TCRdb holds here is the immuneACCESS table cut down to in-frame rearrangements. Part of the clones is not present; checked against another copy, under half of the missing clones reflect an unresolved V gene, and the others are unexplained. For this sample there are 150,000 to 200,000 clones; more than 65% appear just once. The ten largest clones capture roughly 9.7% of the sample. The sample taken for sequencing was PBMCs. The source is a man younger than 35 in good health and CMV-seropositive.

A word on this clone: Distinct nucleotide sequences in the sample also encode this CDR3. V gene TRBV9 combines with J gene TRBJ2-3, with D perhaps TRBD2 (7 bases). CDR1 SGDLS and CDR2 YYNGEE come from the germline V gene. The CDR3 is 15 amino acids. Trimming removed 1 base at V and 2 bases at J, with 11 bases between. The chain's CDR3 is CASSVSGGATDTQYF. CDR3 bases: TGTGCCAGCAGCGTAAGTGGGGGGGCCACAGATACGCAGTATTTT.

The V gene is TRBV4-1, the J gene TRBJ2-7, with 9 bases aligning to TRBD1. This CDR3 is built from 17 residues. Germline CDR1 MGHRA, CDR2 YSYEKL. With 2 bases clipped from V and 5 bases from J, the junction kept 13 bases outside the gene matches. The CDR3 sequence is CASSQTFTGTGSDEQYF. Here the CDR3 DNA reads TGCGCCAGCAGCCAAACCTTCACCGGGACAGGGTCTGACGAGCAGTACTTC.

The chain uses TRBV7-7 and TRBJ2-5; no clear D gene. The CDR3 extends over 13 amino acids. V was pared by 5 bases and J by 7 bases, with 14 bases between. Germline loops: CDR1 SSHAT, CDR2 FNYEAQ (reference sequence). CDR3 sequence (DNA): TGTGCCAGCAGCACCGAGTCGGGTGCGACCCAGTACTTC. It is translated as CASSTESGATQYF.

The J gene is TRBJ1-5, the V gene TRBV28, with 7 bases fitting TRBD1. J was trimmed by 4 bases and V by 10 bases; bases with no gene match: 10. This CDR3 has 14 residues. CDR1 and CDR2 (germline): MDHEN, SYDVKM. The CDR3 is CATLRAGGNQPQHF. Written as DNA, the CDR3 is TGTGCCACCCTACGAGCAGGGGGGAATCAGCCCCAGCATTTT.

This clone was recorded once. The gene calls are TRBV30 and TRBJ1-5; D perhaps matches TRBD1 (5 bases). Per the germline V gene, CDR1 is GTSNPN and CDR2 is SVGIG (reference sequence). V was cut by 0 bases and J by 5 bases, with 8 bases left in between. The CDR3 consists of 13 residues. CDR3: CAWSVGGDQPQHF. The DNA for the CDR3 is TGTGCCTGGAGTGTCGGAGGGGATCAGCCCCAGCATTTT.

This clone was counted once. The V gene is TRBV11-2, the J gene TRBJ2-1; tentatively, D is TRBD2 (5 bases). CDR3 length: 16 amino acids. Per the germline V gene, CDR1 is SGHAT and CDR2 is FQNNGV. Trimming removed 5 bases from V and 3 bases from J, with 17 bases in between. Written as DNA, the CDR3 is TGTGCCAGCAGCCGAGGCGAGGGTCTCGGCTACAATGAGCAGTTCTTC. Translating gives CASSRGEGLGYNEQFF.

This clone was seen only once. CDR3 protein: CASSTSVGGPGQYF. CDR3 nucleotides: TGTGCCAGCAGCACCTCCGTGGGGGGGCCCGGGCAGTACTTC. The chain has TRBV5-4 and TRBJ2-7; the D gene is possibly TRBD2 (7 bases). Germline CDR1 reads SGHNT; CDR2 reads YYREEE (reference sequence). V lost 4 bases, J lost 9 bases, and 20 bases lay in between. The CDR3 contains 14 residues.

This chain connects TRBV6-1 to TRBJ2-4; weak D call: TRBD2 (5 bases). Deletions cut 4 bases from V and 6 bases from J, with 10 bases between. Germline lookup yields CDR1 MNHNS and CDR2 SASEGT. This CDR3 is 13 amino acids long. CDR3 in amino acids: CASSGVAGNIQYF. The CDR3 region has the DNA TGTGCCAGCAGTGGGGTCGCGGGAAACATTCAGTACTTC.

The V call is TRBV29-1, the J call TRBJ2-3, with D possibly matching TRBD1 (6 bases). Germline CDR1 is SQVTM and CDR2 is ANQGSEA. The CDR3 is 12 residues long. V was cut by 4 bases and J by 2 bases, with 7 bases left in between. The CDR3 nucleotides are TGCAGCGTTGCAGGGGACACAGATACGCAGTATTTT. Amino acid sequence: CSVAGDTDTQYF.

V usage is TRBV18 and J usage is TRBJ2-3; tentatively, D is TRBD2 (7 bases). V lost 3 bases and J 4 bases, leaving 23 bases between the germline ends. CDR3 length: 18 residues. Germline CDR1 reads KGHSH; CDR2 reads LQKENI. CDR3 DNA: TGTGCCAGCTCACCCGCCTTCCCCTCTGGGGGGGCGTCAGATACGCAGTATTTT. Amino acids: CASSPAFPSGGASDTQYF.

J is TRBJ1-1 and V is TRBV7-9; perhaps TRBD1 as D (5 bases). The germline V gene encodes CDR1 SEHNR and CDR2 FQNEAQ (reference sequence). The length of the CDR3 is 15 residues. V shed 2 bases and J shed 0 bases, with 10 bases lying between them. The DNA for the CDR3 is TGTGCCAGCAGCTTAAGGAGGGGAGTGAACACTGAAGCTTTCTTT. Translated: CASSLRRGVNTEAFF.

This chain joins TRBV4-1 and TRBJ2-6; D is unclear. The V gene's germline CDR1 is MGHRA and CDR2 YSYEKL. The CDR3 runs to 17 residues. V was cut by 4 bases and J by 0 bases, with 13 bases left in between. CDR3 nucleotides: TGCGCCAGCAGCCCAACCTACAGTTACTCTGGGGCCAACGTCCTGACTTTC. Protein: CASSPTYSYSGANVLTF.

This clone is a singleton in its sample. The chain's CDR3 is CASAGVAETQYF. The CDR3, as DNA: TGTGCCAGCGCAGGGGTCGCAGAGACCCAGTACTTC. V gene TRBV2 combines with J gene TRBJ2-5; maybe TRBD1 (6 bases). The CDR3 has 12 residues. The germline gives CDR1 SNHLY, CDR2 FYNNEI. V was shortened by 8 bases and J by 4 bases, with 11 bases between the two germline ends.